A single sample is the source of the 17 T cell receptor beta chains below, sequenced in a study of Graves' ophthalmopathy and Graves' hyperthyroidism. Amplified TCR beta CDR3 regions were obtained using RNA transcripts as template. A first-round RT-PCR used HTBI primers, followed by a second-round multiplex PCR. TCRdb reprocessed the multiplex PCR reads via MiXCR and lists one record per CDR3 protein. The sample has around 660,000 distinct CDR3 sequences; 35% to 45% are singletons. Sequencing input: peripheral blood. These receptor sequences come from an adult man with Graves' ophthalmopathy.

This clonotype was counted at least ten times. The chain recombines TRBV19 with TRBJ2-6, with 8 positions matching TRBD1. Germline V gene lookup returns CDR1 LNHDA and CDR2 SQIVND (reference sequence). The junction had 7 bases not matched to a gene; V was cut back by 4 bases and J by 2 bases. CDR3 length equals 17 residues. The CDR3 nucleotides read TGTGCCAGTAGTAGGCGACAGGGGAGAACTGGGGCCAACGTCCTGACTTTC. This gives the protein CASSRRQGRTGANVLTF.

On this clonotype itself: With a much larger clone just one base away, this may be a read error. CDR3 in amino acids: CAGSFIGGYEQYF. DNA of the CDR3: TGTGCCGGCAGCTTCATTGGGGGATACGAGCAGTACTTC. V usage is TRBV7-2 and J usage is TRBJ2-7; perhaps D is TRBD1 or TRBD2 (5 bases each). This CDR3 is built from 13 residues. Germline loops: CDR1 SGHTA, CDR2 FQGNSA.

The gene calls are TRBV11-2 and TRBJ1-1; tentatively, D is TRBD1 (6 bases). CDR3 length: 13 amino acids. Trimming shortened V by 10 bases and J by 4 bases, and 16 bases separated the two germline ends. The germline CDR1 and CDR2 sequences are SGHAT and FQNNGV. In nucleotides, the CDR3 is TGTGCCATTAGACAGGCGGCTGGCACTGAAGCTTTCTTT. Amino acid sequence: CAIRQAAGTEAFF.

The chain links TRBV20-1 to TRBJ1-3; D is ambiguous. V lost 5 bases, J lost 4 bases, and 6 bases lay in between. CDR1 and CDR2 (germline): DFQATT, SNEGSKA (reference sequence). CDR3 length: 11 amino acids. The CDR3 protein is CSAPTGNTIYF. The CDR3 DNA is TGCAGTGCTCCGACAGGAAACACCATATATTTT.

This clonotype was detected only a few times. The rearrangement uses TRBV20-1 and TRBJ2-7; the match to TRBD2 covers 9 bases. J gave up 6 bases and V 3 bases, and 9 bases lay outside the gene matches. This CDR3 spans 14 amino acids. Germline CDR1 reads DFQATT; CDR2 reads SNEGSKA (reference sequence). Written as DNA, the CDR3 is TGCAGTGCTAGTAATCCGCGGGGGGGCTCCGAGCAGTACTTC. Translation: CSASNPRGGSEQYF.

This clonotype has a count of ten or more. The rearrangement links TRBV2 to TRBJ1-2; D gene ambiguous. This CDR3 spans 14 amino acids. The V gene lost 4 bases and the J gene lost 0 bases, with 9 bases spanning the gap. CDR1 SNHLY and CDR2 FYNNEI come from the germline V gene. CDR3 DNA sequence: TGTGCCAGCAGTGTCCAGCTAGCTAACTATGGCTACACCTTC. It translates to CASSVQLANYGYTF.

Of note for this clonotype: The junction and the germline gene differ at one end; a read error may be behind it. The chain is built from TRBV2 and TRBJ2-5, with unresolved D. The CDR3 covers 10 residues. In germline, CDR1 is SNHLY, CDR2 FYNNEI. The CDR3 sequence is CASEIGQKNF. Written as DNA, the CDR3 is TGTGCCAGTGAAATAGGGCAGAAAAACTTC.

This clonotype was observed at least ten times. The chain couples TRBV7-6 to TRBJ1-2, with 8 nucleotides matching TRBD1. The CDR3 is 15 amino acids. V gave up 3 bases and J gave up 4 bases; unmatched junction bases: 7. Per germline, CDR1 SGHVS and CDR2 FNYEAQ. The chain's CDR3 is CASSFGDRPGYGYTF. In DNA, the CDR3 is TGTGCCAGCAGCTTCGGGGACAGGCCAGGCTATGGCTACACCTTC.

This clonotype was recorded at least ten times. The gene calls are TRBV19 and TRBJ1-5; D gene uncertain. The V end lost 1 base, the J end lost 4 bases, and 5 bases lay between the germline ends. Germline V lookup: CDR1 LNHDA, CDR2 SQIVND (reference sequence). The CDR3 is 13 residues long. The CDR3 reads CASSIALNQPQHF. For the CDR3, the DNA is TGTGCCAGTAGTATAGCGCTAAATCAGCCCCAGCATTTT.

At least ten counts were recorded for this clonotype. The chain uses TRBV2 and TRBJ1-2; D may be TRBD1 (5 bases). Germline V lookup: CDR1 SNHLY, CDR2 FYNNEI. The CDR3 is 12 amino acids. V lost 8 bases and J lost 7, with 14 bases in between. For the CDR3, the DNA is TGTGCCAGCCGTATTCAGGGCCCTGGCTACACCTTC. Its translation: CASRIQGPGYTF. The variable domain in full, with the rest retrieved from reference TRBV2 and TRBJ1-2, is EPEVTQTPSHQVTQMGQEVILRCVPISNHLYFYWYRQILGQKVEFLVSFYNNEISEKSEIFDDQFSVERPDGSNFTLKIRSTKLEDSAMYFCASRIQGPGYTFGSGTRLTVV.

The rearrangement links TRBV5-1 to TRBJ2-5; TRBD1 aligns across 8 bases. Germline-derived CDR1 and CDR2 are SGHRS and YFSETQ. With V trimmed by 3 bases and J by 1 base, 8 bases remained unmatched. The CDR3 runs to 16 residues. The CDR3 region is CASSSKTGAAQETQYF. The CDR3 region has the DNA TGCGCCAGCAGCTCCAAGACAGGGGCAGCCCAAGAGACCCAGTACTTC.

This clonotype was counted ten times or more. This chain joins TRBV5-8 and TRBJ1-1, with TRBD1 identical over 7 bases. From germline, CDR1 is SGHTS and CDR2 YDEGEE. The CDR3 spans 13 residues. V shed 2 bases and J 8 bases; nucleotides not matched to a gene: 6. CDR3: CASSFTDRAEAFF. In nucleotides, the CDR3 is TGTGCCAGCAGCTTCACCGACAGGGCAGAAGCTTTCTTT.

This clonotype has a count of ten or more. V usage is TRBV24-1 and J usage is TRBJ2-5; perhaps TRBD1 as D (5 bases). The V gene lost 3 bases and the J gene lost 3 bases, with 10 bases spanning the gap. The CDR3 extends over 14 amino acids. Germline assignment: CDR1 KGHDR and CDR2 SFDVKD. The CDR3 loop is CATSDGRAEETQYF. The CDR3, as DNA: TGTGCCACCAGTGATGGCAGGGCGGAAGAGACCCAGTACTTC.

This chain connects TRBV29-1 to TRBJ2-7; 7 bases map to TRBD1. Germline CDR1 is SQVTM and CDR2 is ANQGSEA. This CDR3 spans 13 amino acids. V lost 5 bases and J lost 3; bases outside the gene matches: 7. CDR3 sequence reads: CSVSRDSDYEQYF. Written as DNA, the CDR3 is TGCAGCGTTAGCCGGGACAGCGACTACGAGCAGTACTTC.

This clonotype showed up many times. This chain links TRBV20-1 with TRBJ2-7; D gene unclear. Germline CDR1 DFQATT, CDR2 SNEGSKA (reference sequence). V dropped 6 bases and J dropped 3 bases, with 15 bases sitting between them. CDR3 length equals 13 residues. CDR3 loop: CSAAGLSSYEQYF. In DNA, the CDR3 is TGCAGTGCCGCAGGCCTATCGAGCTACGAGCAGTACTTC.

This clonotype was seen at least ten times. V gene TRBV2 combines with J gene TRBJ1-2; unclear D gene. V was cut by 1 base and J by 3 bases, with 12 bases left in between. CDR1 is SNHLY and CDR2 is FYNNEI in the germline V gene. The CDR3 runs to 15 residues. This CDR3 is CASSEVETRHYGYTF. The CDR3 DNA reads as TGTGCCAGCAGTGAAGTAGAGACACGTCACTATGGCTACACCTTC.

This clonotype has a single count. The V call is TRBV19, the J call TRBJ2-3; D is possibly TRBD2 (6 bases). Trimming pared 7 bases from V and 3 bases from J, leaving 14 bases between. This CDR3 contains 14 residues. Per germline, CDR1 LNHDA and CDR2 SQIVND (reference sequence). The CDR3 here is CASKSYGGTDTQYF. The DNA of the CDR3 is TGTGCCAGTAAATCTTATGGGGGGACAGATACGCAGTATTTT.